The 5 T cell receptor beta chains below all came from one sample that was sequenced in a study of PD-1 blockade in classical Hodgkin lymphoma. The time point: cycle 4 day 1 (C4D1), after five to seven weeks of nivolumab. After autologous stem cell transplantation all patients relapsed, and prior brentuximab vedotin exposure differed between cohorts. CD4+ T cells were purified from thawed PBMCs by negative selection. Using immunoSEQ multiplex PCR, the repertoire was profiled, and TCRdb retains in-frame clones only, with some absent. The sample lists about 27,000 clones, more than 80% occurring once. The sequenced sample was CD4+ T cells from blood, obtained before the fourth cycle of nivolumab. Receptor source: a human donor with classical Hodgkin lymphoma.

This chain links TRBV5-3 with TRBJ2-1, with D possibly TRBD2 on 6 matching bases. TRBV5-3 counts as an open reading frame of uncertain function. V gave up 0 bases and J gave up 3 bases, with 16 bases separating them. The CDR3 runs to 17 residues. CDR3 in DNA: TGTGCCAGAAGCTTGGGTAAGGGCGGGAACCGCTACAATGAGCAGTTCTTC. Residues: CARSLGKGGNRYNEQFF.

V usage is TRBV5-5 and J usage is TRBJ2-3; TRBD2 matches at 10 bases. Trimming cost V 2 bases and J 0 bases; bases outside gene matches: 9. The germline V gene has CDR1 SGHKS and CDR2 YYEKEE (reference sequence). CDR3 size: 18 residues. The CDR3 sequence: CASSFRLAGLVSTDTQYF. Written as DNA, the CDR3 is TGTGCCAGCAGCTTCCGACTAGCGGGTTTGGTTAGCACAGATACGCAGTATTTT.

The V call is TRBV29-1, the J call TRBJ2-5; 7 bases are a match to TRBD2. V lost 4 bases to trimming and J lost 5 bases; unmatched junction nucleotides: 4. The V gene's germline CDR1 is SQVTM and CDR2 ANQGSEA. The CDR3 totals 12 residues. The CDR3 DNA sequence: TGCAGCGTTGGTTGGGGGGGGGAGACCCAGTACTTC. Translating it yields CSVGWGGETQYF.

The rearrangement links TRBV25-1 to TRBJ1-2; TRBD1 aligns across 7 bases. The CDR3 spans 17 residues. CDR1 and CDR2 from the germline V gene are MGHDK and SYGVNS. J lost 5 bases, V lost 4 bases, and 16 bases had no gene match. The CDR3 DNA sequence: TGTGCCAGCAGTGTAGCGGATACAGGGGCACGAGGGTATGGCTACACCTTC. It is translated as CASSVADTGARGYGYTF.

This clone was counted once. Here the CDR3 DNA reads TGTGCCAGCAGCTTGCTAGCGGGAGGTCCGGATACGCAGTATTTT. Amino acids: CASSLLAGGPDTQYF. The chain recombines TRBV13 with TRBJ2-3; 11 bases fit TRBD2. The germline V gene encodes CDR1 PRHDT and CDR2 FYEKMQ (reference sequence). This CDR3 is 15 amino acids long. V trimming: 3 bases; J trimming: 6 bases; junction bases outside the gene matches: 5.